The 18 T cell receptor beta chains presented below share a single source sample, sequenced in a study of blood T cell repertoires in COVID-19. Using immunoSEQ multiplex PCR, the repertoire was profiled, and TCRdb retains in-frame clones only, with some absent. Of fewer than 250,000 clones listed, roughly 85% are singletons. Sample: PBMCs or T cells enriched from blood (not recorded which). Every receptor here comes from a woman aged 40 to 49 who had been exposed to COVID-19.

V gene TRBV11-2 combines with J gene TRBJ1-4, with 7 bases matching TRBD1. Germline lookup yields CDR1 SGHAT and CDR2 FQNNGV. The CDR3 spans 14 residues. The V gene end was trimmed by 5 bases and the J gene end by 4 bases; junction bases not matched to a gene: 4. CDR3 in amino acids: CASSQGQINEKLFF. The CDR3 DNA reads as TGTGCCAGCAGCCAGGGACAGATTAATGAAAAACTGTTTTTT.

This chain links TRBV7-9 with TRBJ2-7, with D maybe TRBD2 (6 bases). V was cut by 2 bases and J by 7 bases, with 12 bases left in between. CDR3 length equals 13 residues. CDR1 and CDR2 (germline): SEHNR, FQNEAQ (reference sequence). The CDR3 is CASSLLSRGEQYF. The CDR3 DNA reads as TGTGCCAGCAGCTTATTGTCCCGGGGGGAGCAGTACTTC.

The chain combines TRBV18 with TRBJ1-2; TRBD1 agrees at 9 bases. The CDR3 length is 15 residues. CDR1 and CDR2 (germline): KGHSH, LQKENI. The junction had 10 bases not matched to a gene; V was cut back by 5 bases and J by 6 bases. CDR3 region: CASSLMDRGLDGYTF. In DNA form, the CDR3 reads TGTGCCAGCTCATTAATGGACAGGGGACTCGATGGCTACACCTTC. The variable domain in full, with the rest retrieved from reference TRBV18 and TRBJ1-2, is NAGVMQNPRHLVRRRGQEARLRCSPMKGHSHVYWYRQLPEEGLKFMVYLQKENIIDESGMPKERFSAEFPKEGPSILRIQQVVRGDSAAYFCASSLMDRGLDGYTFGSGTRLTVV.

The chain links TRBV24-1 to TRBJ1-3; the D is unclear. V was shortened by 4 bases and J by 4 bases, with 7 bases between the two germline ends. The CDR3 is made up of 13 amino acids. Germline CDR1 and CDR2: KGHDR and SFDVKD. The CDR3, as DNA: TGTGCCACCAGTGACGCAGGAGGAAACACCATATATTTT. Its protein product is CATSDAGGNTIYF.

V usage is TRBV2 and J usage is TRBJ2-5; the match to TRBD2 covers 11 bases. J lost 4 bases, V lost 7 bases, and 8 bases had no gene match. This CDR3 comprises 15 residues. Looked up from germline, CDR1 is SNHLY and CDR2 is FYNNEI. In nucleotides, the CDR3 is TGTGCCAGCAAGCTAGCGGGGGGCCCCGGAGAGACCCAGTACTTC. Translating it yields CASKLAGGPGETQYF.

V is TRBV19 and J is TRBJ2-3; the match to TRBD2 covers 8 bases. The CDR3 extends over 18 amino acids. With 3 bases clipped from V and 2 bases from J, the junction kept 13 bases outside the gene matches. The germline CDR1 and CDR2 sequences are LNHDA and SQIVND (reference sequence). The CDR3 sequence is CASSIPSGGSDITDTQYF. The CDR3 DNA sequence: TGTGCCAGTAGTATCCCCAGCGGGGGCTCCGATATCACAGATACGCAGTATTTT.

This chain connects TRBV6-2 or TRBV6-3 to TRBJ2-5; possibly TRBD1 for D (8 bases). V lost 2 bases and J 5 bases, leaving 12 bases between the germline ends. This CDR3 contains 14 residues. CDR1 is MNHEY and CDR2 is SVGEGT in the germline V gene. CDR3 nucleotides: TGTGCCAGCAGTTACCCACAGGGGGGGGAGACCCAGTACTTC. It is translated as CASSYPQGGETQYF.

The V gene is TRBV6-5, the J gene TRBJ2-7, with D possibly TRBD2 on 7 matching bases. CDR1 is MNHEY, CDR2 SVGAGI, per germline. V was shortened by 7 bases and J by 2 bases, with 12 bases between the two germline ends. This CDR3 is built from 13 residues. The CDR3 loop is CASTIGGAYEQYF. CDR3 DNA: TGTGCCAGCACCATAGGGGGGGCCTACGAGCAGTACTTC.

This clone has only a few counts. The rearrangement links TRBV30 to TRBJ1-2; D is undetermined. Germline V gene sequence: CDR1 GTSNPN, CDR2 SVGIG (reference sequence). There are 12 residues in the CDR3. CDR3 sequence: CAADGERYGYTF. CDR3 DNA: TGTGCGGCCGACGGGGAACGGTATGGCTACACCTTC.

The gene calls are TRBV5-1 and TRBJ1-4, with a weak D call TRBD1 (5 bases). Trimming took 0 bases from V and 2 from J, leaving 14 bases between them. The length of the CDR3 is 17 residues. Germline V gene sequence: CDR1 SGHRS, CDR2 YFSETQ. This CDR3 is CASSLAGGGGTNEKLFF. CDR3 nucleotides: TGCGCCAGCAGCTTGGCCGGGGGAGGAGGCACTAATGAAAAACTGTTTTTT.

The rearrangement joins TRBV20-1 to TRBJ2-1; D perhaps matches TRBD1 (5 bases). CDR3 size: 11 residues. Germline V CDR1 and CDR2: DFQATT, SNEGSKA (reference sequence). V lost 6 bases to trimming and J lost 8 bases, with 11 bases between them. The CDR3 DNA follows: TGCAGTGCAAGCCGACAGCATGAGCAGTTCTTC. It yields the protein CSASRQHEQFF.

The chain combines TRBV7-3 with TRBJ2-5, with 7 positions matching TRBD2. The CDR3 has 16 amino acids. In germline, CDR1 is SGHTA, CDR2 FQGTGA. Trimming cost V 4 bases and J 2 bases; bases outside gene matches: 10. This chain's CDR3 is CASSSFTGLLQETQYF. In nucleotides, the CDR3 is TGTGCCAGCAGCTCGTTCACGGGACTACTACAAGAGACCCAGTACTTC.

V is TRBV3-1 (or the pseudogene TRBV3-2) and J is TRBJ2-7, with no clear D. V lost 2 bases and J 3 bases, leaving 8 bases between the germline ends. The germline CDR1 and CDR2 sequences are LGHDT and YNNKEL (reference sequence). This CDR3 has 13 amino acids. DNA of the CDR3: TGTGCCAGCAGCCAAAACACTATCTACGAGCAGTACTTC. Encoded protein: CASSQNTIYEQYF.

This chain links TRBV2 with TRBJ1-5; unclear D gene. CDR3 length equals 13 residues. Germline lookup yields CDR1 SNHLY and CDR2 FYNNEI. Between the trimmed V and J ends, which lost 5 bases and 7 bases, there was a span of 12 bases. The CDR3, as DNA: TGTGCCAGCAGTTCCGTCGTCGTCCAGCCCCAGCATTTT. Translated: CASSSVVVQPQHF. Looking up the rest from reference TRBV2 and TRBJ1-5 gives the full variable domain: EPEVTQTPSHQVTQMGQEVILRCVPISNHLYFYWYRQILGQKVEFLVSFYNNEISEKSEIFDDQFSVERPDGSNFTLKIRSTKLEDSAMYFCASSSVVVQPQHFGDGTRLSIL.

The rearrangement uses TRBV7-2 and TRBJ2-1; 7 bases map to TRBD2. V lost 10 bases, J lost 3 bases, and 9 bases stayed unmatched. Germline CDR1 reads SGHTA; CDR2 reads FQGNSA. CDR3 length: 14 residues. The DNA of the CDR3 is TGTGCCATTGGTCTGGAGCGGGACTACAATGAGCAGTTCTTC. Its translation: CAIGLERDYNEQFF.

V and J are TRBV27 and TRBJ2-3; no clear D gene. V lost 0 bases to trimming and J lost 0 bases, with 4 bases between them. This CDR3 has 14 residues. Germline V gene data show CDR1 as MNHEY and CDR2 as SMNVEV (reference sequence). The CDR3 DNA is TGTGCCAGCAGTTTATCGACTAGCACAGATACGCAGTATTTT. This sequence encodes CASSLSTSTDTQYF.

The V call is TRBV18, the J call TRBJ2-1; D is unresolved. Germline values: CDR1 KGHSH, CDR2 LQKENI. Trimming took off 8 bases at V and 0 bases at J, with 8 bases between the two ends. This CDR3 comprises 13 residues. The CDR3 DNA reads TGTGCCAGCCGAACGGGCTCCTACAATGAGCAGTTCTTC. Translation gives CASRTGSYNEQFF.

This clone was detected only a few times. The same CDR3 arises from other DNA sequences in this sample as well. The chain has TRBV9 and TRBJ1-3; D call uncertain. CDR1 is SGDLS, CDR2 YYNGEE, per germline. This CDR3 is built from 13 residues. Trimming took off 3 bases at V and 4 bases at J, with 8 bases between the two ends. CDR3 bases: TGTGCCAGCAGCGACTACTCAGGAAACACCATATATTTT. Translation: CASSDYSGNTIYF.